Shown below are 20 T cell receptor beta chains from a single sample sequenced in a study of T cells in Graves' hyperthyroidism and ophthalmopathy. Amplification targeted TCR beta CDR3 regions from RNA transcripts. TCR CDR3 underwent first-round RT-PCR with the HTBI primer set. TCRdb recomputed calls from the multiplex PCR reads with MiXCR, one row per CDR3 protein. The sample yields under 650,000 distinct CDR3 sequences, about 17% seen once. Specimen: blood. The receptors here all came from a woman in her 30s with Graves' hyperthyroidism.

This clonotype has at least ten counts. The chain recombines TRBV7-9 with TRBJ2-7, with 8 nucleotides matching TRBD1. The CDR3 covers 17 residues. Germline V gene sequence: CDR1 SEHNR, CDR2 FQNEAQ (reference sequence). The V segment lost 5 bases and the J segment 3 bases; nucleotides outside the gene matches: 15. The CDR3 is CASSLNMGQANDYEQYF. The CDR3 DNA sequence: TGTGCCAGCAGCCTGAACATGGGACAGGCAAACGACTACGAGCAGTACTTC.

This clonotype has more than one count but fewer than ten. The gene calls are TRBV20-1 and TRBJ2-5, with 13 bases lining up with TRBD2. V trimming: 6 bases; J trimming: 0 bases; junction bases outside the gene matches: 16. Germline V gene data show CDR1 as DFQATT and CDR2 as SNEGSKA (reference sequence). This CDR3 spans 19 amino acids. This CDR3 reads CSALPPGLAGPPYQETQYF. CDR3 in DNA: TGCAGTGCCCTACCGCCGGGACTAGCGGGGCCCCCGTACCAAGAGACCCAGTACTTC.

This chain connects TRBV5-5 to TRBJ1-2; D is unresolved. Trimming stripped 2 bases from V and 3 bases from J, with 11 bases between. The CDR3 is made up of 14 amino acids. The germline CDR1 and CDR2 sequences are SGHKS and YYEKEE (reference sequence). CDR3 protein: CASSLYGEDYGYTF. The CDR3 nucleotides are TGTGCCAGCAGCTTATATGGGGAGGACTATGGCTACACCTTC. Full variable domain (missing parts from reference TRBV5-5 and TRBJ1-2): DAGVTQSPTHLIKTRGQQVTLRCSPISGHKSVSWYQQVLGQGPQFIFQYYEKEERGRGNFPDRFSARQFPNYSSELNVNALLLGDSALYLCASSLYGEDYGYTFGSGTRLTVV.

This clonotype has a handful of counts. The rearrangement joins TRBV6-1 to TRBJ1-1; a weak D match, TRBD1 (5 bases). Germline V gene sequence: CDR1 MNHNS, CDR2 SASEGT. The V end was cut by 5 bases, the J end by 4 bases, with 14 bases between. CDR3 length equals 14 residues. The CDR3 loop reads CASSLSREATEAFF. CDR3 bases: TGTGCCAGCAGTCTCTCCAGGGAAGCCACTGAAGCTTTCTTT.

This clonotype was recorded at least ten times. The V call is TRBV7-2, the J call TRBJ2-5; TRBD2 matches 13 bases. This CDR3 contains 15 residues. V lost 5 bases to trimming and J lost 7 bases; unmatched junction nucleotides: 7. Per germline, CDR1 SGHTA and CDR2 FQGNSA. Written as DNA, the CDR3 is TGTGCCAGCAGCCAAGGACTAGCGGGAGTAGGGACCCAGTACTTC. The encoded protein is CASSQGLAGVGTQYF.

This clonotype has a count of ten or more. The genes are TRBV6-1 and TRBJ1-5; D perhaps matches TRBD1 (5 bases). Trimming removed 9 bases from V and 9 bases from J, with 12 bases in between. From germline, CDR1 is MNHNS and CDR2 SASEGT. The CDR3 sequence is 11 residues long. The CDR3 loop reads CASGQFRPQHF. The CDR3 coding sequence is TGTGCCAGTGGACAATTTCGGCCCCAGCATTTT.

This clonotype was observed many times. The chain links TRBV20-1 to TRBJ2-3; D uncertain. The germline CDR1 and CDR2 sequences are DFQATT and SNEGSKA (reference sequence). Trimming shortened V by 6 bases and J by 2 bases, and 18 bases separated the two germline ends. This CDR3 contains 15 residues. CDR3 DNA: TGCAGTGCCTGCGACGTGTCGAGAGTCACAGATACGCAGTATTTT. Amino acid sequence: CSACDVSRVTDTQYF.

This clonotype showed up many times. The chain links TRBV30 to TRBJ1-5, with a weak D call TRBD1 (5 bases). Trimming removed 0 bases from V and 6 bases from J, with 12 bases in between. This CDR3 region has 14 residues. In germline, CDR1 is GTSNPN, CDR2 SVGIG (reference sequence). CDR3 nucleotide sequence: TGTGCCTGGAGTGTATTAGGGGCCACTCAGCCCCAGCATTTT. As protein: CAWSVLGATQPQHF.

The rearrangement joins TRBV19 to TRBJ2-5; possible D gene TRBD2, 5 bases. V was pared by 4 bases and J by 0 bases, with 12 bases between. CDR3 length: 15 residues. Germline V gene data show CDR1 as LNHDA and CDR2 as SQIVND (reference sequence). CDR3 amino acids: CASSRILEYQETQYF. In nucleotides, the CDR3 is TGTGCCAGTAGTAGAATACTAGAGTACCAAGAGACCCAGTACTTC. The full variable domain, its missing parts supplied by reference TRBV19 and TRBJ2-5, is DGGITQSPKYLFRKEGQNVTLSCEQNLNHDAMYWYRQDPGQGLRLIYYSQIVNDFQKGDIAEGYSVSREKKESFPLTVTSAQKNPTAFYLCASSRILEYQETQYFGPGTRLLVL.

There are many counts of this clonotype. The chain couples TRBV27 to TRBJ2-7, with 10 bases identical to TRBD2. Germline assignment: CDR1 MNHEY and CDR2 SMNVEV (reference sequence). This CDR3 region has 15 residues. V dropped 5 bases and J dropped 2; count of bases not matched to a gene: 6. The CDR3: CASSDRLAGAYEQYF. The CDR3 region has the DNA TGTGCCAGCAGTGACCGTCTAGCGGGGGCCTACGAGCAGTACTTC.

This clonotype was seen ten or more times. This chain connects TRBV7-2 to TRBJ2-7; maybe TRBD1 (6 bases). Germline CDR1 and CDR2: SGHTA and FQGNSA. The CDR3 has 15 amino acids. The V end lost 5 bases, the J end lost 0 bases, and 14 bases lay between the germline ends. The CDR3 DNA sequence: TGTGCCAGCAGCCGAAGAAGGGGGATCTCCTACGAGCAGTACTTC. Its protein product is CASSRRRGISYEQYF. Based on the CDR3 plus reference TRBV7-2 and TRBJ2-7, the full variable domain is GAGVSQSPSNKVTEKGKDVELRCDPISGHTALYWYRQSLGQGLEFLIYFQGNSAPDKSGLPSDRFSAERTGGSVSTLTIQRTQQEDSAVYLCASSRRRGISYEQYFGPGTRLTVT.

This clonotype was seen many times. The chain joins TRBV28 to TRBJ1-2, with D tentatively TRBD1 (5 bases). Trimming left V 3 bases short and J 4 bases short, with 12 bases between. The CDR3 totals 14 residues. The germline gives CDR1 MDHEN, CDR2 SYDVKM. CDR3 protein: CASSFGAGSYGYTF. The CDR3 DNA reads as TGTGCCAGCAGTTTTGGGGCTGGGAGCTATGGCTACACCTTC.

This clonotype was counted at least ten times. The junction shows a germline mismatch at one end, possibly a read error. The chain has TRBV6-2 or TRBV6-3 and TRBJ2-7, with TRBD2 as a possible D gene (5 bases). Germline V lookup: CDR1 MNHEY, CDR2 SVGEGT. The CDR3 length is 13 residues. CDR3 in DNA: TGTGCCAGCAGCGGATCTCTGGGGAGCGAGGAGTACTTC. It translates to CASSGSLGSEEYF.

In its sample, this clonotype was seen many times. The CDR3 DNA is TGTGCCAGCAGTCTCGGACTAGCGGGGGCCGCTTGGCAGTTCTTC. Translated, it gives CASSLGLAGAAWQFF. The chain joins TRBV12-3 or TRBV12-4 to TRBJ2-1, with TRBD2 matching over 13 bases. V shed 5 bases and J 12 bases; nucleotides not matched to a gene: 10. The CDR3 is made up of 15 amino acids.

This clonotype was found many times. The chain joins TRBV12-3 or TRBV12-4 to TRBJ1-3; no clear D. The V end was cut by 6 bases, the J end by 0 bases, with 9 bases between. This CDR3 spans 14 amino acids. The DNA for the CDR3 is TGTGCCAGCAGCCCTCTTTCCTCTGGAAACACCATATATTTT. This sequence encodes CASSPLSSGNTIYF.

This clonotype showed up many times. The chain joins TRBV12-3 or TRBV12-4 to TRBJ2-3, with 10 positions matching TRBD2. The CDR3 runs to 16 residues. V lost 6 bases and J lost 4; bases outside the gene matches: 10. CDR3 bases: TGTGCCAGCAGATTAAATCCTAGCGGGGGTCCAGATACGCAGTATTTT. Protein product: CASRLNPSGGPDTQYF.

This clonotype was found a few times. With a much larger clone just one base away, this may be a read error. This chain connects TRBV28 to TRBJ1-2; D is ambiguous. The CDR3 has 14 amino acids. Germline values: CDR1 MDHEN, CDR2 SYDVKM. CDR3 DNA: TGTACCAGCAGGCCCAAGGGATATAGCTATGGCTACACCTTC. Translating it yields CTSRPKGYSYGYTF.

This clonotype has more than one count but fewer than ten. The chain carries TRBV4-3 and TRBJ1-2; TRBD1 matches 10 bases. CDR1 LGHNA and CDR2 YSLEER come from the germline V gene. Germline trimming cut 4 bases from V and 4 bases from J; bases unmatched to any gene: 9. CDR3 length: 16 amino acids. The CDR3 reads CASSRMTGGEVYGYTF. In DNA, the CDR3 is TGCGCCAGCAGCCGCATGACAGGGGGCGAGGTCTATGGCTACACCTTC.

This clonotype was counted a few times. The chain recombines TRBV3-1 with TRBJ2-7; TRBD1 matches at 7 bases. The germline gives CDR1 LGHDT, CDR2 YNNKEL (reference sequence). This CDR3 contains 16 residues. Unmatched junction bases numbered 11, after V lost 4 bases and J lost 2 bases. The CDR3 DNA follows: TGTGCCAGCAGCCTACCTTTTTACAGGGGACCCTACGAGCAGTACTTC. It is translated as CASSLPFYRGPYEQYF.

Of note for this clonotype: This may arise from a read error, as a much more abundant clone is one base away. CDR3 in DNA: TGTGCCAGCAGTTTACGGTTGCGGCAGCCCCAGCATTTT. This gives the protein CASSLRLRQPQHF. The genes are TRBV12-3 or TRBV12-4 and TRBJ1-5; D ambiguous. The CDR3 has 13 amino acids. V lost 2 bases, J lost 7 bases, and 9 bases lay in between.